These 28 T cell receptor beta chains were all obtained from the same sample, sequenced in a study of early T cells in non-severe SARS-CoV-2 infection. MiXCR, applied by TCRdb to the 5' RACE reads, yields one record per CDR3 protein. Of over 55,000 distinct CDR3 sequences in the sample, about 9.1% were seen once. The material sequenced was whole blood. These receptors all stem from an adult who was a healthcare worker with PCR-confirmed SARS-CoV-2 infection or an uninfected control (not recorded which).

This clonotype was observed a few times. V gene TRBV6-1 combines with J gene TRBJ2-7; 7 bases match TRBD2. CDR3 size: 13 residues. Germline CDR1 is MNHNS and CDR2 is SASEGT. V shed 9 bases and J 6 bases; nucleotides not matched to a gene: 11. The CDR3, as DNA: TGTGCCAGATCAAGGGGCCCGGGGGGCGAGCAGTACTTC. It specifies CARSRGPGGEQYF.

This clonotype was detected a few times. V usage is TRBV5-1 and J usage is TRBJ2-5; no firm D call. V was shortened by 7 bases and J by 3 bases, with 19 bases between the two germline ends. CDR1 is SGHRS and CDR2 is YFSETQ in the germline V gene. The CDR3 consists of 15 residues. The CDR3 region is CASRNFDALKETQYF. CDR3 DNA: TGCGCCAGCCGCAACTTCGACGCGTTAAAAGAGACCCAGTACTTC.

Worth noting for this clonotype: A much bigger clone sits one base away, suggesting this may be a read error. CDR3 residues: CASRLTTGSDTQYF. The CDR3 coding sequence is TGTGCCAGCAGACTGACTACCGGGAGTGATACGCAGTATTTT. The chain links TRBV7-2 to TRBJ2-3, with a tentative D call TRBD2 (6 bases). Looked up from germline, CDR1 is SGHTA and CDR2 is FQGNSA. The V gene lost 6 bases and the J gene lost 6 bases, with 16 bases spanning the gap. CDR3 size: 14 residues.

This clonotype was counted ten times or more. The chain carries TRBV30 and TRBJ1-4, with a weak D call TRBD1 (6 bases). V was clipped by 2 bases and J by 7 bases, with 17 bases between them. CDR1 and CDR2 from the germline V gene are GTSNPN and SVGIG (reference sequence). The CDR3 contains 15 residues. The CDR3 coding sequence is TGTGCCTGGAGTTTCAGTGCGGGGGGCGGTGAAAAACTGTTTTTT. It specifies CAWSFSAGGGEKLFF.

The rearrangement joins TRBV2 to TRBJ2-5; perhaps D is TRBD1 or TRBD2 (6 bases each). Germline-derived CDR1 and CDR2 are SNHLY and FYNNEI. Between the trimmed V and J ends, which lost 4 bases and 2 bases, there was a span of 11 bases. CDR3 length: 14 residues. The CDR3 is CASSVQGRQETQYF. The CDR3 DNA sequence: TGTGCCAGCAGTGTGCAGGGGAGGCAAGAGACCCAGTACTTC. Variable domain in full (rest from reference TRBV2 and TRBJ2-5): EPEVTQTPSHQVTQMGQEVILRCVPISNHLYFYWYRQILGQKVEFLVSFYNNEISEKSEIFDDQFSVERPDGSNFTLKIRSTKLEDSAMYFCASSVQGRQETQYFGPGTRLLVL.

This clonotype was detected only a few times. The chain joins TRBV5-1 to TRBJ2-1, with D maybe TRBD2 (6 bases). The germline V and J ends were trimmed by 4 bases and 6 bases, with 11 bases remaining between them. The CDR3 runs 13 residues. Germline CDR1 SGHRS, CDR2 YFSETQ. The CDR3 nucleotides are TGCGCCAGCAGCCAGAATAGCGGCAATGAGCAGTTCTTC. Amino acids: CASSQNSGNEQFF.

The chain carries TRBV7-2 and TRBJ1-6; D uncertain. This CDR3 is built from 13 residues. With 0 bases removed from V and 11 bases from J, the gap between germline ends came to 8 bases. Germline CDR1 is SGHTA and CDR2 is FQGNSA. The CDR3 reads CASSLAFLTPLHF. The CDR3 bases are TGTGCCAGCAGCTTAGCGTTTCTCACACCCCTCCACTTT.

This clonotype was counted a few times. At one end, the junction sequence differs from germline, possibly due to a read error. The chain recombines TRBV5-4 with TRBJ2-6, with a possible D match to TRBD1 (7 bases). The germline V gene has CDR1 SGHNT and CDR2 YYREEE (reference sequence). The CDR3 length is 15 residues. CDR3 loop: CVSSQGGSGANVLTF. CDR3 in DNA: TGTGTCAGCAGCCAGGGGGGATCTGGGGCCAACGTCCTGACTTTC.

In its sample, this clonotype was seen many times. The CDR3, as DNA: TGTGCCATCAGTGAGTCTGGTAGAAAGGTCTATGGCTACACCTTC. Amino acids: CAISESGRKVYGYTF. This chain links TRBV10-3 with TRBJ1-2, with D unresolved. The ends were cut back, 0 bases at V and 4 bases at J, with 12 bases in the middle. This CDR3 region has 15 residues. Germline V gene lookup returns CDR1 ENHRY and CDR2 SYGVKD.

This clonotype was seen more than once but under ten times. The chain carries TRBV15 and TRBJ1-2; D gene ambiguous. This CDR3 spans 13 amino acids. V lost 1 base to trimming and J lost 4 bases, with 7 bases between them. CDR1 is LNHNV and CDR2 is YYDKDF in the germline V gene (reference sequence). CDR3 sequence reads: CATSRGLIYGYTF. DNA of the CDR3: TGTGCCACCAGCAGAGGACTGATCTATGGCTACACCTTC.

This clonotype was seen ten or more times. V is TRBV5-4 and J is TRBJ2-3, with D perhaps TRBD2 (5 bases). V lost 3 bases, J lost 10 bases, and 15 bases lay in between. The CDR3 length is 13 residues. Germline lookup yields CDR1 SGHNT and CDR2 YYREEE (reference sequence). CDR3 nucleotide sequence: TGTGCCAGCAGCTCGCCGGACTCCCAGGCGCAGTATTTT. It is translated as CASSSPDSQAQYF.

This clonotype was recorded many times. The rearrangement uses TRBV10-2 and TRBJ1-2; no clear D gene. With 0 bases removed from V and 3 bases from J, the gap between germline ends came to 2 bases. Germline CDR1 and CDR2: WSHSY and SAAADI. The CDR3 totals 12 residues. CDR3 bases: TGCGCCAGCAGTGAGTCCTACTATGGCTACACCTTC. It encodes CASSESYYGYTF.

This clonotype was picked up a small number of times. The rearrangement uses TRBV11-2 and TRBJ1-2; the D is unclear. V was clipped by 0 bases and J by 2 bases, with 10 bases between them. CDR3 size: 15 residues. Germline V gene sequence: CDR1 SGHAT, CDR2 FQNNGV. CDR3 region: CASSLEPGPNYGYTF. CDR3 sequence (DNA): TGTGCCAGCAGCTTAGAGCCAGGACCGAACTATGGCTACACCTTC.

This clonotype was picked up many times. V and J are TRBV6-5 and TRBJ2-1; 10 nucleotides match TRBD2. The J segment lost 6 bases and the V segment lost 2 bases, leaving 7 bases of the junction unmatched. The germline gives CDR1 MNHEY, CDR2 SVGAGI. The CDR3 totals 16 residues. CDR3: CASSYKGTSALNEQFF. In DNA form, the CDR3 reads TGTGCCAGCAGTTACAAAGGGACTAGCGCCCTCAATGAGCAGTTCTTC.

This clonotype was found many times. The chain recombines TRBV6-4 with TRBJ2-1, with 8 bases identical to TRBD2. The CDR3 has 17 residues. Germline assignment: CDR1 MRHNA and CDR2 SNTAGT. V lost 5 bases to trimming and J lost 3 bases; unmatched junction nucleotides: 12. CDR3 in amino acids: CASSPRLSGEGYNEQFF. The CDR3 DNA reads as TGTGCCAGCAGTCCCAGGCTTAGCGGGGAGGGCTACAATGAGCAGTTCTTC.

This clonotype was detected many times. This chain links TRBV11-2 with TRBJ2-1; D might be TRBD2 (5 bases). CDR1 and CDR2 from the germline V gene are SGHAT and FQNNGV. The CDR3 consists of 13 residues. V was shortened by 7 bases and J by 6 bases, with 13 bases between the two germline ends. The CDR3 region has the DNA TGTGCCAGCATCCAACCCCGGGGCAATGAGCAGTTCTTC. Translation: CASIQPRGNEQFF.

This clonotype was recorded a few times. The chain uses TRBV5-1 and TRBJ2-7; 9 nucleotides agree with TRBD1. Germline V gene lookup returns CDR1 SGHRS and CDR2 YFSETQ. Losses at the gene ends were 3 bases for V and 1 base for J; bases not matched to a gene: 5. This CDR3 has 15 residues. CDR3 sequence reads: CASSYGGTGSYEQYF. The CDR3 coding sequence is TGCGCCAGCAGCTATGGCGGGACAGGGTCCTACGAGCAGTACTTC.

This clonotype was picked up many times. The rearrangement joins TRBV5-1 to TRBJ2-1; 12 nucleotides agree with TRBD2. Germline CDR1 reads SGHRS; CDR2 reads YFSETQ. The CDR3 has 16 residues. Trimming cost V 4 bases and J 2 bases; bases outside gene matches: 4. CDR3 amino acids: CASSPTSGSPYNEQFF. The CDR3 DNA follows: TGCGCCAGCAGCCCGACTAGCGGGAGCCCCTACAATGAGCAGTTCTTC.

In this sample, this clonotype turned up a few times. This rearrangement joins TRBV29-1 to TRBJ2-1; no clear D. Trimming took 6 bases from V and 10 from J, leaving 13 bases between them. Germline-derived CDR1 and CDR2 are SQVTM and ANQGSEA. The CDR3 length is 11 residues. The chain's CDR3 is CSVKPSEEQFF. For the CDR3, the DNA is TGCAGCGTAAAACCTTCTGAAGAGCAGTTCTTC.

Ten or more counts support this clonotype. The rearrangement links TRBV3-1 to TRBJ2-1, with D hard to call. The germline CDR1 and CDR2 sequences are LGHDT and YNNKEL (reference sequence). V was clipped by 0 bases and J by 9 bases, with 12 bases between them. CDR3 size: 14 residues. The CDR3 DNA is TGTGCCAGCAGCCAAGATGCTACCTCCCGTGAGCAGTTCTTC. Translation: CASSQDATSREQFF.

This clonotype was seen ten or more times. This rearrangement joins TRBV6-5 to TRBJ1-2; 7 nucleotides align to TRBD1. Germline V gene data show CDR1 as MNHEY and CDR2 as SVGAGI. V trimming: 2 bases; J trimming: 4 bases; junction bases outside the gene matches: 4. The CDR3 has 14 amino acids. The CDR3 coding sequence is TGTGCCAGCAGTTACGGGGGACAGCCCTATGGCTACACCTTC. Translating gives CASSYGGQPYGYTF.

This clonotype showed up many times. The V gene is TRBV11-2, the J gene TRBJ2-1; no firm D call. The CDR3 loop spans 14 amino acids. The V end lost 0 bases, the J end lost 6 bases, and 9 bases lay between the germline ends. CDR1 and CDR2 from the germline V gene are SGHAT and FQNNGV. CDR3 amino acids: CASSLDGPVNEQFF. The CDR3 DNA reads TGTGCCAGCAGCTTAGATGGACCCGTCAATGAGCAGTTCTTC.

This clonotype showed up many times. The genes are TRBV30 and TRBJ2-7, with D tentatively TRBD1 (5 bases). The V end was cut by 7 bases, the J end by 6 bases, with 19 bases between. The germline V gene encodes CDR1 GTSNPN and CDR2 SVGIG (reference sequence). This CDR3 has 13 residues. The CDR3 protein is CASILRGEIEQYF. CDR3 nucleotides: TGTGCCTCGATCTTAAGGGGTGAAATCGAGCAGTACTTC.

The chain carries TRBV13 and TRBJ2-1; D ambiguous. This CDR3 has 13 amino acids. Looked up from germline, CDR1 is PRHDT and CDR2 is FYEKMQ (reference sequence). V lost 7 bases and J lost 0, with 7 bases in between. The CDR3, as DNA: TGTGCCAGCACCTTTAACTCCTACAATGAGCAGTTCTTC. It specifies CASTFNSYNEQFF.

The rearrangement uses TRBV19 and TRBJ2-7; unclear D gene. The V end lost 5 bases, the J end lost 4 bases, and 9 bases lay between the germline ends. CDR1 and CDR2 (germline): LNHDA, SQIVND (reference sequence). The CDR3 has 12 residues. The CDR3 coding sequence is TGTGCCAGTAGTTCGTCCGCATACGAGCAGTACTTC. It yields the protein CASSSSAYEQYF.

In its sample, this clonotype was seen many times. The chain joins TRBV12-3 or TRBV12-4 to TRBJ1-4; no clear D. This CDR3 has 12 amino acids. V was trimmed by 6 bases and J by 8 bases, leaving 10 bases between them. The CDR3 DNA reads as TGTGCCAGCAGAGGACGAGAAGAAAAACTGTTTTTT. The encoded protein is CASRGREEKLFF.

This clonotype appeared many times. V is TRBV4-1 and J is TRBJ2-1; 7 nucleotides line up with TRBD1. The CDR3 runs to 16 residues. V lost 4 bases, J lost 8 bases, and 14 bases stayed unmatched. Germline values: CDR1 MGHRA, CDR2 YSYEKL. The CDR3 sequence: CASSLSGTVGFDEQFF. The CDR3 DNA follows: TGCGCCAGCAGCCTGTCCGGGACAGTAGGTTTCGATGAGCAGTTCTTC.

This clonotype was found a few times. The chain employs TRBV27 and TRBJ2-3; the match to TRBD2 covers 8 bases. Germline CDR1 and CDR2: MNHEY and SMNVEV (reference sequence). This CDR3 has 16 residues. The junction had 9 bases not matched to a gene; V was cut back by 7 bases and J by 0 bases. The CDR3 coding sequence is TGTGCCAGCACCCTAATAGCGGGGACTAGCACAGATACGCAGTATTTT. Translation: CASTLIAGTSTDTQYF.